This T cell receptor beta chain comes out of a study of T cell responses to AZD1222 COVID-19 vaccine. Whole-study findings and limits: The study sampled repertoires only after the peak T cell response. Donors were largely white British and mainly female; clonal diversity was possibly underestimated. Close to half of spike-specific TCRs reportedly recognize unmutated variant regions. Once two AZD1222 doses were given, Spike-specific TCR breadth and depth went up.

This table comes from immunoSEQ multiplex PCR, and its TCRdb copy is limited to in-frame clones, with some not included. The repertoire includes more than 90,000 clones, roughly 90% of them detected once, and 15% to 20% sits in the top ten. The V gene lost 2 bases and the J gene lost 5 bases, with 15 bases spanning the gap. This CDR3 spans 15 amino acids. Germline CDR1 and CDR2: MNHEY and SVGAGI. Comment on this clone: As yet, its antigen is unknown.

The sequences come from peripheral blood, collected 28 days after the second AZD1222 dose. The chain joins TRBV6-5 to TRBJ1-1, with TRBD1 as a possible D gene (5 bases). The clonotype comes from an adult who received the AZD1222 COVID-19 vaccine. The CDR3 DNA is TGTGCCAGCAGTTACCCGACGGGGGGGAGGACTGAAGCTTTCTTT. Encoded protein: CASSYPTGGRTEAFF.